This T cell receptor beta chain comes out of a study of blood T cell repertoires in COVID-19 (TCRdb year 2020). For the study in its entirety: The collaborator samples originated in the United States, Italy and Spain and spanned the acute and convalescent phases of COVID-19. The material from the prospective study consisted of cDNA or gDNA derived from T cells, B-cell-depleted T cells, or PBMCs. Deeply sampled blood TCRbeta repertoires from subjects exposed to, actively infected with, or recovered from COVID-19 were included in the dataset. The repertoires were made available in a free public database intended to serve as a resource for research on the immune response to SARS-CoV-2. The samples were drawn from two sources: the first 160 participants of the ongoing ImmuneRACE study, and 950 to 1,500 subjects contributed by 6 global collaborators. A de-identified subject ID, COVID-19 status, age in years and sex were almost always included in the sample metadata. Where available, HLA class I and class II types were taken from metadata supplied by the sample provider and were not determined by assay-based typing. Study-wide findings and limitations: The quantity of clinical and demographic metadata differed by source and by participant and was supplied without curation.

The collaborating institutions used their own protocols to collect whole blood in K2EDTA tubes. For TCRbeta analysis, collaborators shipped samples in one of three forms: frozen whole blood, isolated PBMCs, or DNA extracted from either of those sample types. V and J lose 2 bases and 0 bases, and a span of 15 bases separates them. Including the terminal cysteine and phenylalanine, the CDR3 comprises 17 residues. CDR3 DNA only is kept here, 51 bases in frame from base 1. The germline V gene encodes CDR1 SEHNR and CDR2 FQNEAQ (reference sequence). TCRbeta CDR3 regions were amplified from genomic DNA by means of the immunoSEQ Assay, a bias-controlled multiplex PCR. The authors' analysis ran thus. Within the assay, amplification of reference gene primers was used to estimate how many nucleated cells each sample contained. To quantify the absolute abundance of each unique TCRbeta CDR3 rearrangement, sequence reads were collapsed and filtered. For each sample, productive Simpson clonality was calculated as the square root of Simpson's diversity index over productive rearrangements. TCRdb obtained this table from immuneACCESS and retained in-frame rearrangements with V and J assigned. These tables miss some clones; where compared with another copy, unresolved V genes account for less than half of the shortfall, and the remainder is unexplained. V, J and clone size are those of that table, while D and trimming were read from the DNA. The sample profile shows around 30,000 clones; around 86% of them were found once. Clones ranked in the top ten supply approximately 12% of the sample.

About this clone: The clone's antigen remains unknown. No clone much larger than this one lies a single base away; base qualities are absent.

The TCR sequence derives from a human donor in a cohort sampled during active COVID-19. The donor label of this sample is uncertain. The specimen was peripheral blood. Recombination joined TRBV7-9 with TRBJ2-3; the D gene cannot be named for sure. The CDR3 has the sequence CASSLTLNDQSTDTQYF. The bases read TGTGCCAGCAGCTTAACCCTAAACGATCAAAGCACAGATACGCAGTATTTT. The entire variable domain, with the stretches around the CDR3 drawn from the reference TRBV7-9 and TRBJ2-3 proteins, is DTGVSQNPRHKITKRGQNVTFRCDPISEHNRLYWYRQTLGQGPEFLTYFQNEAQLEKSRLLSDRFSAERPKGSFSTLEIQRTEQGDSAMYLCASSLTLNDQSTDTQYFGPGTRLTVL.